One and the same sample provided the 25 T cell receptor beta chains below, sequenced in a study of metastatic and nonmetastatic thyroid tumors. TCRdb re-called the PCR reads via MiXCR. In the table there are some 16,000 clones, 9.5% to 15% of which are singletons. Patients had received no treatment of any kind before thyroid surgery. Sample: blood. All receptors derive from a female donor with papillary thyroid cancer or a benign thyroid nodule (not recorded which). Some clones in this sample may be carry-over from other donors' samples.

The chain combines TRBV5-1 with TRBJ2-3; TRBD1 agrees at 8 bases. The J segment lost 1 base and the V segment lost 8 bases, leaving 18 bases of the junction unmatched. Germline V lookup: CDR1 SGHRS, CDR2 YFSETQ. The CDR3 is made up of 18 amino acids. The CDR3 DNA reads as TGCGCCAGAAGACCAAATCCGGGACAGGCTCGCGGCACAGATACGCAGTATTTT. As protein: CARRPNPGQARGTDTQYF.

This clone was counted many times. The chain's CDR3 is CASSPRLSTDLSTDTQYF. The CDR3 region has the DNA TGTGCCAGCTCACCCCGGCTGTCGACAGACCTATCAACAGATACGCAGTATTTT. The V gene is TRBV18, the J gene TRBJ2-3; D may be TRBD1 (5 bases). The ends were cut back, 3 bases at V and 3 bases at J, with 22 bases in the middle. Germline V CDR1 and CDR2: KGHSH, LQKENI. This CDR3 is 18 amino acids long.

For this clone: This sequence may be a read error, since a much larger clone differs from it by one base. V is TRBV11-2 and J is TRBJ1-1; D not resolved. Deletions cut 10 bases from V and 3 bases from J, with 18 bases between. CDR1 and CDR2 (germline): SGHAT, FQNNGV. This CDR3 is 14 amino acids long. The DNA for the CDR3 is TGTGCCAACTACCTCCGGGTAGCGGACACTGAAGCTTTCTTT. Translated: CANYLRVADTEAFF.

At least ten counts were recorded for this clone. The chain combines TRBV19 with TRBJ1-2; TRBD1 matches 7 bases. V shed 5 bases and J 0 bases; nucleotides not matched to a gene: 9. This CDR3 is 16 amino acids long. The germline V gene encodes CDR1 LNHDA and CDR2 SQIVND (reference sequence). The CDR3 region is CASSPTGISANYGYTF. The CDR3 nucleotides read TGTGCCAGTAGTCCGACAGGGATATCAGCTAACTATGGCTACACCTTC.

Ten or more counts support this clone. The chain joins TRBV2 to TRBJ2-5; D unclear. CDR3 length: 12 residues. V was trimmed by 4 bases and J by 4 bases, leaving 7 bases between them. Germline V gene sequence: CDR1 SNHLY, CDR2 FYNNEI. The CDR3 DNA reads TGTGCCAGCAGTGTTTGGGCAGAGACCCAGTACTTC. Translation gives CASSVWAETQYF.

This clone was recorded at least ten times. The chain links TRBV4-3 to TRBJ2-6; TRBD1 or TRBD2 may be the D gene (5 bases each). This CDR3 is built from 16 residues. V lost 0 bases and J lost 4, with 10 bases in between. CDR1 LGHNA and CDR2 YSLEER come from the germline V gene. CDR3 region: CASSQERGVGANVLTF. The DNA of the CDR3 is TGCGCCAGCAGCCAAGAACGAGGGGTCGGGGCCAACGTCCTGACTTTC.

There are a few counts of this clone. V is TRBV6-2 or TRBV6-3 and J is TRBJ1-2; maybe TRBD1 (6 bases). Trimming removed 0 bases from V and 6 bases from J, with 14 bases in between. CDR3 length: 15 residues. Germline V gene sequence: CDR1 MNHEY, CDR2 SVGEGT. The CDR3 sequence is CASSYSSRGADGYTF. Written as DNA, the CDR3 is TGTGCCAGCAGTTACTCGAGCCGGGGGGCGGATGGCTACACCTTC.

This clone is medium-sized in the sample. The chain carries TRBV7-2 and TRBJ1-2; D is possibly TRBD1 (6 bases). Trimming stripped 4 bases from V and 8 bases from J, with 11 bases between. The CDR3 is made up of 12 amino acids. Germline CDR1 and CDR2: SGHTA and FQGNSA. The CDR3 sequence is CASSSQGSGYTF. CDR3 in DNA: TGTGCCAGCAGCTCCCAGGGGAGCGGCTACACCTTC.

This clone is termed medium-sized. The CDR3 bases are TGTGCCAGCAGTTTCACAAACTATGGCTACACCTTC. Translating it yields CASSFTNYGYTF. This rearrangement joins TRBV28 to TRBJ1-2, with unresolved D. CDR1 MDHEN and CDR2 SYDVKM come from the germline V gene. The CDR3 loop spans 12 amino acids. Trimming pared 3 bases from V and 2 bases from J, leaving 4 bases between.

For this clone: This may stem from a read error, because a much larger clone lies one nucleotide away. This chain connects TRBV5-4 to TRBJ2-7, with TRBD2 as a possible D gene (6 bases). CDR1 is SGHNT and CDR2 is YYREEE in the germline V gene (reference sequence). Trimming stripped 2 bases from V and 0 bases from J, with 12 bases between. This CDR3 spans 15 amino acids. CDR3 in DNA: TGTGCCAGCAGCTTTGGGACTTCACACTCCTACGAGCAGTACTTC. It translates to CASSFGTSHSYEQYF.

This clone was detected many times. The V call is TRBV5-5, the J call TRBJ2-7; 10 positions agree with TRBD1. CDR3 size: 15 residues. Germline CDR1 and CDR2: SGHKS and YYEKEE (reference sequence). The V gene end was trimmed by 2 bases and the J gene end by 6 bases; junction bases not matched to a gene: 8. In DNA, the CDR3 is TGTGCCAGCAGCTTATCCTCGACAGGGGGCGTCGAGCAGTACTTC. Translation: CASSLSSTGGVEQYF.

As regards this clone: A junction boundary mismatches the germline segment, possibly from a read error. The chain joins TRBV6-4 to TRBJ2-2; D is tentatively TRBD1 or TRBD2 (6 bases each). The CDR3 spans 15 residues. Per the germline V gene, CDR1 is MRHNA and CDR2 is SNTAGT. As DNA, the CDR3 is TGTGCTAGCAGTGAGGGGGGAGGTGGCACCGGGGAGCTGTTTTTT. Protein product: CASSEGGGGTGELFF.

This clone has only a few counts. The junction departs from the called germline gene at one end, perhaps through a read error. The chain is built from TRBV19 and TRBJ1-1; a possible D gene is TRBD1 (5 bases). CDR1 is LNHDA and CDR2 is SQIVND in the germline V gene (reference sequence). The CDR3 length is 13 residues. The CDR3 DNA follows: TGTGCCAGTGCTGGCAGGGAGCTGACTGAAGCTTTATTT. Amino acid sequence: CASAGRELTEALF.

This clone has at least ten counts. Given a much more abundant clone one base away, this may be a read error. Other nucleotide sequences from this sample produce the same CDR3. The chain is built from TRBV19 and TRBJ1-4, with D unresolved. The V end lost 9 bases, the J end lost 0 bases, and 11 bases lay between the germline ends. Germline CDR1 and CDR2: LNHDA and SQIVND (reference sequence). The CDR3 has 14 amino acids. As DNA, the CDR3 is TGTGCCAGCAGAGAGGGTGCAACTAATGAAAAACTGTTTTTT. This translates into CASREGATNEKLFF.

This clone was counted many times. The chain links TRBV6-1 to TRBJ2-4; 8 nucleotides agree with TRBD2. Germline CDR1 MNHNS, CDR2 SASEGT. With 7 bases clipped from V and 9 bases from J, the junction kept 8 bases outside the gene matches. The CDR3 extends over 13 amino acids. CDR3 sequence: CASTGGLAGIQYF. The CDR3 region has the DNA TGTGCCAGCACCGGAGGACTAGCCGGCATTCAGTACTTC.

This clone was counted between two and nine times. DNA of the CDR3: TGTGCCAGCCTAGCGGGGGGGAATGAGCAGTTCTTC. Its protein product is CASLAGGNEQFF. The V call is TRBV28, the J call TRBJ2-1, with 12 bases fitting TRBD2. The CDR3 extends over 12 amino acids. Germline V gene data show CDR1 as MDHEN and CDR2 as SYDVKM. J was trimmed by 7 bases and V by 8 bases; bases with no gene match: 0.

The sample holds a few counts of this clone. V gene TRBV6-5 combines with J gene TRBJ1-4; TRBD1 matches 7 bases. Germline V gene data show CDR1 as MNHEY and CDR2 as SVGAGI. The CDR3 covers 17 residues. The trim removed 1 base at V and 5 bases at J, leaving 10 bases unmatched. CDR3 sequence (DNA): TGTGCCAGCAGTTACTTTAATATTGGGACAGCCAATGAAAAACTGTTTTTT. It codes for CASSYFNIGTANEKLFF.

This clone is a singleton in its sample. The J gene is TRBJ2-7, the V gene TRBV5-1; D is possibly TRBD1 (5 bases). V was cut by 0 bases and J by 7 bases, with 17 bases left in between. Germline V gene sequence: CDR1 SGHRS, CDR2 YFSETQ. CDR3 size: 15 residues. CDR3 residues: CASSLVSGPLREQYF. CDR3 nucleotides: TGCGCCAGCAGCTTGGTGTCAGGGCCCCTCAGAGAGCAGTACTTC.

The V gene is TRBV6-1, the J gene TRBJ2-7; D may be TRBD1 (5 bases). The CDR3 runs 15 residues. Germline V CDR1 and CDR2: MNHNS, SASEGT. Trimming took 5 bases from V and 0 from J, leaving 14 bases between them. The CDR3 loop is CASSLLDIISYEQYF. In DNA, the CDR3 is TGTGCCAGCAGTCTCCTGGACATTATCTCCTACGAGCAGTACTTC.

This clone was recorded at least ten times. This chain connects TRBV5-1 to TRBJ1-4; no clear D. This CDR3 is 16 amino acids long. Germline CDR1 is SGHRS and CDR2 is YFSETQ. V lost 1 base to trimming and J lost 0 bases, with 10 bases between them. The CDR3 sequence: CASSLLGSTTNEKLFF. As DNA, the CDR3 is TGCGCCAGCAGCTTGTTGGGTAGCACAACTAATGAAAAACTGTTTTTT.

This sequence joins TRBV28 and TRBJ1-2; no reliable D call. There are 11 residues in the CDR3. Trimming removed 4 bases from V and 8 bases from J, with 8 bases in between. Germline values: CDR1 MDHEN, CDR2 SYDVKM. The CDR3 nucleotides read TGTGCCAGCAGTTCTCGTTCCGGCTACACCTTC. It is translated as CASSSRSGYTF.

This clone was seen more than once but under ten times. The genes are TRBV18 and TRBJ1-1, with D hard to call. This CDR3 is built from 14 residues. CDR1 is KGHSH and CDR2 is LQKENI in the germline V gene. Trimming took 3 bases from V and 11 from J, leaving 19 bases between them. The CDR3 region has the DNA TGTGCCAGCTCACCGGCTTCGGGAACCGAAGTGGCTTTCTTT. Its protein is CASSPASGTEVAFF. The full variable domain, completed using reference TRBV18 and TRBJ1-1, is NAGVMQNPRHLVRRRGQEARLRCSPMKGHSHVYWYRQLPEEGLKFMVYLQKENIIDESGMPKERFSAEFPKEGPSILRIQQVVRGDSAAYFCASSPASGTEVAFFGQGTRLTVV.

This clone was detected many times. The chain couples TRBV18 to TRBJ1-2, with D possibly TRBD1 on 5 matching bases. Between the trimmed V and J ends, which lost 5 bases and 8 bases, there was a span of 18 bases. Looked up from germline, CDR1 is KGHSH and CDR2 is LQKENI. The CDR3 totals 14 residues. The CDR3 DNA reads as TGTGCCAGCTCATCTGAAACCGGTGGGGGAGGCTACACCTTC. It translates to CASSSETGGGGYTF. Variable domain in full (rest from reference TRBV18 and TRBJ1-2): NAGVMQNPRHLVRRRGQEARLRCSPMKGHSHVYWYRQLPEEGLKFMVYLQKENIIDESGMPKERFSAEFPKEGPSILRIQQVVRGDSAAYFCASSSETGGGGYTFGSGTRLTVV.

This clone was seen at least ten times. This rearrangement joins TRBV11-1 to TRBJ1-3; 8 bases line up with TRBD1. This CDR3 contains 16 residues. Losses at the gene ends were 5 bases for V and 3 bases for J; bases not matched to a gene: 9. In germline, CDR1 is SGHAT, CDR2 FQDESV (reference sequence). The CDR3 nucleotides are TGTGCCAGCAGCAGATGGACAGGGAGTATTGGAAACACCATATATTTT. Translated: CASSRWTGSIGNTIYF. The complete variable domain, with remaining parts taken from reference TRBV11-1 and TRBJ1-3, reads EAEVAQSPRYKITEKSQAVAFWCDPISGHATLYWYRQILGQGPELLVQFQDESVVDDSQLPKDRFSAERLKGVDSTLKIQPAELGDSAMYLCASSRWTGSIGNTIYFGEGSWLTVV.

At least ten counts were recorded for this clone. V is TRBV5-1 and J is TRBJ2-1; 10 bases are a match to TRBD2. Per the germline V gene, CDR1 is SGHRS and CDR2 is YFSETQ. This CDR3 has 15 amino acids. V shed 3 bases and J 3 bases; nucleotides not matched to a gene: 3. The chain's CDR3 is CASSWGLAFYNEQFF. Written as DNA, the CDR3 is TGCGCCAGCAGCTGGGGACTAGCGTTCTACAATGAGCAGTTCTTC.